The clone carrying this T cell receptor beta chain was detected only once. This PCR relied on a set of 60 Vbeta primers and 13 Jbeta primers. TCRdb keeps only in-frame clones here, not all; method: immunoSEQ multiplex PCR. The sample yields some 200,000 clones, 82% seen once. Germline-derived CDR1 and CDR2 are LGHNA and YNFKEQ. The J segment lost 4 bases and the V segment lost 1 base, leaving 8 bases of the junction unmatched. The CDR3 has 17 amino acids. The sample originates from a study of cytomegalovirus exposure and HLA in healthy donors. Turning to the study itself: HLA-typed donors contributed approximately 92 million unique TCRs, which were held in an early data release.

V and J are TRBV4-2 and TRBJ2-1; 9 nucleotides line up with TRBD2. The specimen was PBMCs. This clonotype was obtained from a woman younger than 30 in good health and CMV-seronegative. The CDR3 coding sequence is TGTGCCAGCAGCCAAGTCGGTAGCGGGAGAGCTTACAATGAGCAGTTCTTC. Amino acid sequence: CASSQVGSGRAYNEQFF.